The text below deals with one T cell receptor (beta chain). Its antigen is undetermined. Using immunoSEQ multiplex PCR, the repertoire was profiled, and TCRdb retains in-frame clones only, with some absent. The sample has about 96,000 clones, approximately 90% seen once. The data originate from a study of graft-versus-host responses after intestinal transplantation. Study-level information: Multivisceral, liver-intestinal, or isolated intestinal transplants were given to recipients.

CDR1 is LGHNA, CDR2 YNFKEQ, per germline. This CDR3 contains 15 residues. V trimming: 4 bases; J trimming: 4 bases; junction bases outside the gene matches: 3. The sequence derives from a human donor who received an intestinal transplant. This material consisted of unstimulated CD4+ T cells sorted from spleen or lymph node cells, taken before intestinal transplant. The V call is TRBV4-2, the J call TRBJ2-1; 11 bases fit TRBD2. In DNA form, the CDR3 reads TGTGCCAGCAGCCCACTAGCGGGAGTGTACAATGAGCAGTTCTTC. This sequence encodes CASSPLAGVYNEQFF.